Presented here are 10 T cell receptor beta chains from one specimen sequenced in a study of Tregs in tolerant kidney transplant recipients. The nonmyeloablative bone marrow transplants came from related graft donors, with transient mixed chimerism. The assay was immunoSEQ multiplex PCR, and TCRdb's table has in-frame clones only and misses some. Found here are roughly 80,000 clones, around 90% of them singletons; the top ten hold around 1.6%. The starting material was CD4+ T cells from blood (PBMCs), obtained 24 months after the transplant. These receptors were obtained from a human patient who received a combined kidney and bone marrow transplant. A share of the T cells may be of graft donor origin.

This chain joins TRBV7-2 and TRBJ1-2; D is unclear. Trimming cost V 5 bases and J 0 bases, with 13 bases left between them. This CDR3 has 15 amino acids. CDR1 SGHTA and CDR2 FQGNSA come from the germline V gene. In DNA form, the CDR3 reads TGTGCCAGCAGCCCCCGCATTGAGACTAACTATGGCTACACCTTC. Amino acid sequence: CASSPRIETNYGYTF.

This chain links TRBV7-2 with TRBJ1-4; D not resolved. The CDR3 has 15 amino acids. The V gene lost 4 bases and the J gene lost 1 base, with 10 bases spanning the gap. CDR1 and CDR2 from the germline V gene are SGHTA and FQGNSA. CDR3 nucleotide sequence: TGTGCCAGCAGCTGGGTAGGGAGAACTAATGAAAAACTGTTTTTT. Translated: CASSWVGRTNEKLFF.

A few counts support this clone. This chain links TRBV11-1 with TRBJ1-1; no reliable D call. V was trimmed by 3 bases and J by 0 bases, leaving 11 bases between them. Germline values: CDR1 SGHAT, CDR2 FQDESV (reference sequence). The CDR3 is 15 residues long. The CDR3 nucleotides read TGTGCCAGCAGCTTCCTGGGCAGTATGAACACTGAAGCTTTCTTT. This codes for CASSFLGSMNTEAFF.

The chain joins TRBV19 to TRBJ2-7; 10 nucleotides match TRBD1. The CDR3 has 13 residues. J was trimmed by 7 bases and V by 7 bases; bases with no gene match: 7. Germline CDR1 LNHDA, CDR2 SQIVND (reference sequence). Here the CDR3 DNA reads TGTGCCAGTACCCTAGGACAGGGGGGGGAGCAGTACTTC. Protein product: CASTLGQGGEQYF.

The V gene is TRBV11-3, the J gene TRBJ2-3, with a weak D call TRBD2 (6 bases). CDR1 is SGHNT and CDR2 is YENEEA in the germline V gene. Trimming left V 6 bases short and J 5 bases short, with 15 bases between. The CDR3 consists of 14 residues. In nucleotides, the CDR3 is TGTGCCAGCAGAATAAGGGACTCGATAGATACGCAGTATTTT. It translates to CASRIRDSIDTQYF.

The chain is built from TRBV7-2 and TRBJ1-2, with D unresolved. The CDR3 is made up of 13 amino acids. With 5 bases removed from V and 7 bases from J, the gap between germline ends came to 14 bases. The germline V gene has CDR1 SGHTA and CDR2 FQGNSA. This CDR3 is CASSRDGSSGYTF. The CDR3, as DNA: TGTGCCAGCAGCCGCGACGGTAGCTCTGGCTACACCTTC.

The chain combines TRBV7-9 with TRBJ2-4; a possible D gene is TRBD1 (5 bases). The CDR3 contains 16 residues. Germline lookup yields CDR1 SEHNR and CDR2 FQNEAQ (reference sequence). The V end was cut by 6 bases, the J end by 0 bases, with 15 bases between. CDR3 sequence reads: CASRPVGEEAKNIQYF. In nucleotides, the CDR3 is TGTGCCAGCAGACCCGTAGGGGAAGAAGCCAAAAACATTCAGTACTTC.

CDR3 in amino acids: CASSREQTTNYGYTF. CDR3 sequence (DNA): TGCGCCAGCAGCCGGGAGCAAACCACTAACTATGGCTACACCTTC. The V call is TRBV4-1, the J call TRBJ1-2; D not resolved. Looked up from germline, CDR1 is MGHRA and CDR2 is YSYEKL. The length of the CDR3 is 15 residues. The V end was cut by 4 bases, the J end by 0 bases, with 12 bases between.

V gene TRBV7-7 combines with J gene TRBJ2-3; the match to TRBD2 covers 9 bases. Trimming took 3 bases from V and 1 from J; bases not matched to a gene: 5. The CDR3 has 16 residues. Germline CDR1 is SSHAT and CDR2 is FNYEAQ (reference sequence). The CDR3 loop is CASSLGWTSGTDTQYF. The DNA of the CDR3 is TGTGCCAGCAGCTTGGGTTGGACTAGCGGCACAGATACGCAGTATTTT.

This rearrangement joins TRBV4-1 to TRBJ2-7, with 9 nucleotides matching TRBD2. V lost 0 bases and J lost 0; bases outside the gene matches: 0. Germline CDR1 MGHRA, CDR2 YSYEKL. CDR3 length equals 15 residues. As DNA, the CDR3 is TGCGCCAGCAGCCAAGAACTAGCGGGCTCCTACGAGCAGTACTTC. Protein: CASSQELAGSYEQYF.